This entry concerns a single TCR beta chain. There is no known antigen for this receptor. No much larger clone exists at a distance of one base, and base qualities are not known. The sample is drawn from a study of shared clonotypes between healthy human individuals (dated by TCRdb to 2018 to 2020). For the study in its entirety: The cohort comprised two women and a few men aged 18 to 49 years. Between about 0.8 and 8.9 billion PBMCs per donor were obtained by leukapheresis. For each donor, three plates each were used for CD4 naive and CD4 memory, two plates were used for CD8 naive, and one plate was used for CD8 memory. To estimate repertoire size and how much clonotype sharing occurs between individuals, the study deeply sequenced the blood TCR repertoires of about 5 healthy adults. To increase sequencing depth and limit assay-specific biases, TCR repertoire library preparation and sequencing were carried out by different laboratories using diverse techniques. Overall study results and their limits: Pairwise subsampling led to the expectation that sequencing depth would affect the degree of clonotype sharing among donors. About 4.5% of naive CD4, roughly 3.6% of naive CD8, about 2.1% of memory CD4, and around 0.42% of memory CD8 clonotypes were shared across several donors. Because the study included only a small number of donors, the genetic and exposure-history diversity represented was limited. Rarefaction of sorted-subset datasets indicated incomplete sequencing despite the large sequencing depth. Estimated clonotype richness was generally larger for naive than for memory subsets. Compared with non-shared clonotypes, the clonotypes found in all four sorted-subset donors had higher generation probabilities. Only blood was sampled, and tissue TCR repertoires likely differ from those in blood.

CD8 naive samples consisted of CD45RO-negative cells that were positively selected for CCR7, yielding a CD45RA+CCR7+ population without TemRA cells. Donors were healthy HIV-negative adults with no recently reported acute infections or vaccinations. Every donor was a Caucasian adult residing in Nashville, Tennessee, USA. After blood collection by leukapheresis, PBMCs were isolated using Ficoll-Histopaque density gradient centrifugation and then cryopreserved in the vapor phase of liquid nitrogen. Purity and quantity of every magnetically sorted T cell population were checked by analytical flow cytometry. From each sorted fraction, genomic DNA was isolated and quantified by UV absorbance on a Nanodrop 2000c. TCR CDR3 regions were amplified from genomic DNA by multiplex PCR using the deep immunoSEQ assay. For each cell subset, the extracted genomic DNA was distributed evenly across all wells of several immunoSEQ 96-well plates, and each plate served as one replicate. For sorted subsets, each replicate PCR was loaded with 200 ng genomic DNA, equivalent to 30,000 or so T cell genomes. Purified libraries were quantified with a Qubit 3.0 fluorometer, sized on a Bioanalyzer 2100, and re-quantified with the KAPA Library Quantification kit. Each immunoSEQ 96-well plate was sequenced on its own single-read 150-cycle Illumina NextSeq 550 flow cell. The authors' pipeline ran thus. Because the immunoSEQ output included only junctional sequences and no quality scores, the filtering could not be the same as the filtering used for full-length reads. Sequences were annotated with PyIR, a Python wrapper for IgBLAST v1.9, and V/J genes and CDR3 were assigned using IMGT germline references. Reads were removed for weak V/J assignments (E-value above 1e-6), missing CDR3, stop codons, out-of-frame junctions, or ambiguous translated residues. V3J clonotypes were defined by identical inferred V gene, J gene, and CDR3 amino acid sequence. Percentage overlap between repertoires was computed as shared unique clonotypes divided by the size of the smaller repertoire. RTK rarefaction, the Chao1 estimator, and Recon v2.1 estimates of unobserved clonotypes were used to assess repertoire richness. OLGA was used to compute generation probabilities for all TCRbeta clonotypes that the gDNA method yielded from a handful of donors. TCRdb holds this immuneACCESS table with in-frame rearrangements only. Some clones are missing; in checked studies, unresolved V genes explain under half, and the rest has no known cause. From that table come the V and J calls and clone size; the DNA was used to work out D and trimming. The sample table contains around 580,000 clones; only one count was recorded for 95% to 98% of them. Together, the top ten hold 0.3% of the sample.

There are 15 amino acids in the CDR3, from cysteine to phenylalanine inclusive. The sequence is cut down to CDR3 DNA, 45 bases in frame from base 1. From a lookup of the germline V gene (reference sequence), CDR1 and CDR2 are MNHEY and SMNVEV. V trim: 2 bases; J trim: 3 bases; unmatched bases: 3. The sample consisted of naive CD8+ T cells sorted from blood. Interpreted using the paper, the cell subset or site label stands for: CD45RA+CCR7+. The receptor's source is a man in his thirties or forties in good health. The sequence links TRBV27 to TRBJ2-1; TRBD2 fits 8 bases in the junction. The CDR3 amino acid sequence is: CASSLGTRGYNEQFF. At the DNA level, the sequence is TGTGCCAGCAGTTTAGGGACTAGGGGCTACAATGAGCAGTTCTTC.